The 30 T cell receptor beta chains given below trace back to one sample, sequenced in a study of T cells in Graves' hyperthyroidism and ophthalmopathy. RNA transcripts gave rise to amplified TCR beta CDR3 regions. With the HTBI primer set, the TCR CDR3 went through a first round of RT-PCR. TCRdb re-analysed the multiplex PCR reads in MiXCR, keeping a single row per CDR3 protein. The sample includes hundreds of thousands of distinct CDR3 sequences, 17% of them seen just once. The sequenced sample consisted of blood. The receptors come from a woman aged 18-29 years with Graves' ophthalmopathy.

This clonotype was recorded at least ten times. V and J are TRBV12-3 or TRBV12-4 and TRBJ2-7, with 7 bases aligning to TRBD2. This CDR3 region has 17 residues. V gave up 5 bases and J gave up 0 bases; unmatched junction bases: 13. The CDR3 DNA sequence: TGTGCCAGCAGTAATAGACTAGGGCGGGAGAGCTCCTACGAGCAGTACTTC. Encoded protein: CASSNRLGRESSYEQYF.

A remark on this clonotype: This may be a read error, as it is one base from a much larger clone. The chain recombines TRBV28 with TRBJ1-1; a possible D gene is TRBD1 (6 bases). V was cut by 4 bases and J by 6 bases, with 15 bases left in between. Germline V gene lookup returns CDR1 MDHEN and CDR2 SYDVKM. The CDR3 extends over 14 amino acids. The CDR3: CASSSPTGYAEAFF. DNA of the CDR3: TGTGCCAGCAGTTCACCTACAGGGTACGCTGAAGCTTTCTTT. Variable domain in full (rest from reference TRBV28 and TRBJ1-1): DVKVTQSSRYLVKRTGEKVFLECVQDMDHENMFWYRQDPGLGLRLIYFSYDVKMKEKGDIPEGYSVSREKKERFSLILESASTNQTSMYLCASSSPTGYAEAFFGQGTRLTVV.

Many counts were recorded for this clonotype. The chain employs TRBV6-2 or TRBV6-3 and TRBJ1-1; the D gene is possibly TRBD1 (6 bases). The CDR3 has 13 residues. CDR1 and CDR2 from the germline V gene are MNHEY and SVGEGT. Trimming pared 4 bases from V and 1 base from J, leaving 7 bases between. The DNA for the CDR3 is TGTGCCAGCAGTTCAGGGGAGAACACTGAAGCTTTCTTT. It is translated as CASSSGENTEAFF.

V is TRBV24-1 and J is TRBJ2-7, with D unclear. The germline V gene encodes CDR1 KGHDR and CDR2 SFDVKD. The V gene lost 0 bases and the J gene lost 3 bases, with 5 bases spanning the gap. This CDR3 comprises 13 residues. Written as DNA, the CDR3 is TGTGCCACCAGTGATTTGTCATTCTACGAGCAGTACTTC. It is translated as CATSDLSFYEQYF.

V and J are TRBV20-1 and TRBJ2-1; D gene unclear. Germline-derived CDR1 and CDR2 are DFQATT and SNEGSKA (reference sequence). This CDR3 is built from 13 residues. Trimming removed 7 bases at V and 0 bases at J, with 10 bases between. The CDR3 nucleotides read TGCAGTGGGTTCCACAGCTCCTACAATGAGCAGTTCTTC. Translated, it gives CSGFHSSYNEQFF.

The sample holds many counts of this clonotype. The chain joins TRBV28 to TRBJ2-5; 7 nucleotides line up with TRBD1. V shed 6 bases and J 11 bases; nucleotides not matched to a gene: 9. The CDR3 runs 12 residues. CDR1 and CDR2 from the germline V gene are MDHEN and SYDVKM. The CDR3 DNA sequence: TGTGCCAGCAGCTTTGAAGGGGGCTCACAGTACTTC. Its translation is CASSFEGGSQYF.

Notes on this clonotype: A much larger clone lies one base from this, so it may be a read error. The CDR3 end shows no conserved phenylalanine or tryptophan, and so a read error is likely. The genes are TRBV2 and TRBJ1-6, with D maybe TRBD1 (6 bases). Germline CDR1 reads SNHLY; CDR2 reads FYNNEI. The CDR3 length is 17 residues. V was cut by 7 bases and J by 3 bases, with 19 bases left in between. The chain's CDR3 is CASNNAGLDSYNSPLHS. In DNA, the CDR3 is TGTGCCAGCAATAACGCCGGCCTGGACAGCTATAATTCACCCCTCCACTCT.

This chain links TRBV5-1 with TRBJ2-2; the D gene could be TRBD1 or TRBD2 (5 bases each). The V gene's germline CDR1 is SGHRS and CDR2 YFSETQ. CDR3 length: 16 residues. V lost 4 bases to trimming and J lost 1 base, with 14 bases between them. For the CDR3, the DNA is TGCGCCAGCAGCGAAGCCGGGACGGAGAACACCGGGGAGCTGTTTTTT. This encodes CASSEAGTENTGELFF.

This clonotype came up a few times. The rearrangement uses TRBV10-2 and TRBJ2-1, with TRBD2 identical over 11 bases. With 6 bases clipped from V and 4 bases from J, the junction kept 26 bases outside the gene matches. The CDR3 loop spans 22 amino acids. CDR1 is WSHSY, CDR2 SAAADI, per germline. The CDR3, as DNA: TGCGCCAGCAGAACCGGGACTAGCGGCACTAACCCGTCCTCCCGAAGGTACAATGAGCAGTTCTTC. It encodes CASRTGTSGTNPSSRRYNEQFF.

The chain joins TRBV12-3 or TRBV12-4 to TRBJ2-1; 8 bases match TRBD2. V was pared by 2 bases and J by 3 bases, with 6 bases of the junction left unmatched. This CDR3 has 16 amino acids. This CDR3 reads CASSLFPREGYNEQFF. The CDR3, as DNA: TGTGCCAGCAGTTTATTCCCTCGGGAGGGCTACAATGAGCAGTTCTTC.

The sample holds many counts of this clonotype. The chain carries TRBV3-1 and TRBJ1-4; D perhaps matches TRBD1 (5 bases). CDR1 and CDR2 (germline): LGHDT, YNNKEL (reference sequence). The CDR3 runs to 17 residues. Trimming removed 4 bases from V and 7 bases from J, with 22 bases in between. The chain's CDR3 is CASSRRGGAMEGEKLFF. As DNA, the CDR3 is TGTGCCAGCAGCCGCCGGGGAGGGGCGATGGAAGGTGAAAAACTGTTTTTT.

This clonotype was recorded many times. V is TRBV5-1 and J is TRBJ2-3; possibly TRBD2 for D (6 bases). The germline V and J ends were trimmed by 7 bases and 3 bases, with 15 bases remaining between them. Germline assignment: CDR1 SGHRS and CDR2 YFSETQ. The CDR3 length is 14 residues. CDR3 nucleotides: TGCGCCAGCTTTTATCGGGGGATTACAGATACGCAGTATTTT. Translated, it gives CASFYRGITDTQYF.

J is TRBJ1-5 and V is TRBV4-1; D gene uncertain. This CDR3 has 15 amino acids. Germline assignment: CDR1 MGHRA and CDR2 YSYEKL. V was pared by 3 bases and J by 0 bases, with 9 bases between. CDR3 nucleotides: TGCGCCAGCAGCCAGTCTCCAGGTAGCAATCAGCCCCAGCATTTT. It codes for CASSQSPGSNQPQHF.

This clonotype has at least ten counts. This rearrangement joins TRBV27 to TRBJ2-7; no clear D. The CDR3 loop spans 15 amino acids. CDR1 is MNHEY and CDR2 is SMNVEV in the germline V gene (reference sequence). The germline V and J ends were trimmed by 2 bases and 0 bases, with 11 bases remaining between them. The CDR3 DNA reads TGTGCCAGCAGTTTACGAAAAAACCCCTCCTACGAGCAGTACTTC. Translated, it gives CASSLRKNPSYEQYF.

The chain joins TRBV4-1 to TRBJ2-7; possibly TRBD2 for D (5 bases). The germline V and J ends were trimmed by 5 bases and 3 bases, with 20 bases remaining between them. Germline assignment: CDR1 MGHRA and CDR2 YSYEKL. This CDR3 is built from 16 residues. CDR3 nucleotides: TGCGCCAGCAGCGTAGATGAAAGCGGTGAACACTACGAGCAGTACTTC. Residues: CASSVDESGEHYEQYF.

This clonotype was recorded many times. The genes are TRBV3-1 and TRBJ2-3; 16 nucleotides match TRBD2. Germline-derived CDR1 and CDR2 are LGHDT and YNNKEL (reference sequence). J was trimmed by 5 bases and V by 5 bases; bases with no gene match: 16. This CDR3 contains 20 residues. CDR3 sequence (DNA): TGTGCCAGCAGCACCTCAGGAGGGACTAGCGGGAGGGCCGTCAAAGATACGCAGTATTTT. It translates to CASSTSGGTSGRAVKDTQYF.

This clonotype has just a few counts. The chain recombines TRBV12-3 or TRBV12-4 with TRBJ1-4; 9 nucleotides align to TRBD1. The V segment lost 7 bases and the J segment 4 bases; nucleotides outside the gene matches: 1. The CDR3 consists of 13 residues. For the CDR3, the DNA is TGTGCCAGCATGACAGGGGGTAATGAAAAACTGTTTTTT. As protein: CASMTGGNEKLFF.

The V and J genes are TRBV9 and TRBJ1-2, with D uncertain. CDR1 is SGDLS and CDR2 is YYNGEE in the germline V gene. Between the trimmed V and J ends, which lost 3 bases and 4 bases, there was a span of 13 bases. The CDR3 totals 14 residues. The CDR3, as DNA: TGTGCCAGCAGCGCCGACGGGGAGGTCTATGGCTACACCTTC. Protein product: CASSADGEVYGYTF. Filled out from reference TRBV9 and TRBJ1-2, the complete variable domain reads DSGVTQTPKHLITATGQRVTLRCSPRSGDLSVYWYQQSLDQGLQFLIQYYNGEERAKGNILERFSAQQFPDLHSELNLSSLELGDSALYFCASSADGEVYGYTFGSGTRLTVV.

Ten or more counts support this clonotype. J is TRBJ2-1 and V is TRBV12-3 or TRBV12-4; D might be TRBD1 (5 bases). Trimming pared 3 bases from V and 7 bases from J, leaving 16 bases between. The CDR3 extends over 15 amino acids. The CDR3 DNA sequence: TGTGCCAGCAGTTTTCAAGGGGCACTACAGAATGAGCAGTTCTTC. It yields the protein CASSFQGALQNEQFF.

This clonotype was counted ten times or more. The rearrangement uses TRBV6-1 and TRBJ2-5; D tentatively fits TRBD1 or TRBD2 (5 bases each). CDR3 length: 12 amino acids. CDR1 is MNHNS, CDR2 SASEGT, per germline. Between the trimmed V and J ends, which lost 4 bases and 5 bases, there was a span of 8 bases. CDR3 protein: CASSGGWETQYF. CDR3 sequence (DNA): TGTGCCAGCAGTGGGGGGTGGGAGACCCAGTACTTC.

This chain joins TRBV20-1 and TRBJ2-1; D remains unclear. Between the trimmed V and J ends, which lost 5 bases and 10 bases, there was a span of 15 bases. Germline V lookup: CDR1 DFQATT, CDR2 SNEGSKA (reference sequence). This CDR3 is 12 amino acids long. CDR3 nucleotides: TGCAGTGCTCCGCAGGTATTTGGGGAGCAGTTCTTC. The encoded protein is CSAPQVFGEQFF.

At least ten counts were recorded for this clonotype. The rearrangement uses TRBV6-1 and TRBJ1-1; D possibly corresponds to TRBD1 (5 bases). Germline V gene sequence: CDR1 MNHNS, CDR2 SASEGT. V lost 5 bases and J 4 bases, leaving 14 bases between the germline ends. This CDR3 is 14 amino acids long. The CDR3 sequence is CASSYRPGSTEAFF. The DNA for the CDR3 is TGTGCCAGCAGTTACCGGCCAGGGAGCACTGAAGCTTTCTTT.

The chain couples TRBV20-1 to TRBJ1-3; D possibly corresponds to TRBD1 (5 bases). Germline V gene sequence: CDR1 DFQATT, CDR2 SNEGSKA (reference sequence). V was shortened by 4 bases and J by 2 bases, with 9 bases between the two germline ends. This CDR3 comprises 13 residues. CDR3 nucleotide sequence: TGCAGTGCTACTGGCAGGGCTGGAAACACCATATATTTT. Residues: CSATGRAGNTIYF.

This clonotype showed up many times. J is TRBJ1-2 and V is TRBV28, with a weak D call TRBD1 (5 bases). The V gene lost 4 bases and the J gene lost 4 bases, with 19 bases spanning the gap. The CDR3 totals 16 residues. The germline CDR1 and CDR2 sequences are MDHEN and SYDVKM. In nucleotides, the CDR3 is TGTGCCAGCAGTTCACTCGCTTTCCAGGGTCGCTATGGCTACACCTTC. The encoded protein is CASSSLAFQGRYGYTF.

This sequence joins TRBV30 and TRBJ2-6, with D maybe TRBD1 (6 bases). V lost 4 bases and J lost 2, with 18 bases in between. This CDR3 is 17 amino acids long. Germline V lookup: CDR1 GTSNPN, CDR2 SVGIG (reference sequence). The CDR3 reads CAWTRQGFQAGANVLTF. CDR3 nucleotide sequence: TGTGCCTGGACCCGGCAGGGGTTTCAAGCTGGGGCCAACGTCCTGACTTTC.

This clonotype was counted only a few times. The chain carries TRBV7-2 and TRBJ2-5, with a possible D match to TRBD2 (6 bases). V lost 1 base and J lost 4, with 13 bases in between. Germline V gene sequence: CDR1 SGHTA, CDR2 FQGNSA. The CDR3 runs 15 residues. The DNA of the CDR3 is TGTGCCAGCAGCTTAGTGGCGGGAAACGGAGAGACCCAGTACTTC. It specifies CASSLVAGNGETQYF.

The chain combines TRBV19 with TRBJ2-4, with D maybe TRBD2 (5 bases). Looked up from germline, CDR1 is LNHDA and CDR2 is SQIVND (reference sequence). The V end was cut by 6 bases, the J end by 0 bases, with 15 bases between. The CDR3 is 16 amino acids. The CDR3 is CASSEGRILAKNIQYF. Here the CDR3 DNA reads TGTGCCAGTAGCGAGGGCAGGATACTAGCCAAAAACATTCAGTACTTC.

This chain joins TRBV5-1 and TRBJ1-6, with 9 bases aligning to TRBD1. The junction had 3 bases not matched to a gene; V was cut back by 4 bases and J by 7 bases. The CDR3 consists of 14 residues. Looked up from germline, CDR1 is SGHRS and CDR2 is YFSETQ. The CDR3 region has the DNA TGCGCCAGCAGCGGGACAGGGACCAATTCACCCCTCCACTTT. It codes for CASSGTGTNSPLHF.

This clonotype was counted at least ten times. A junction boundary mismatches the germline segment, possibly from a read error. The J gene is TRBJ2-7, the V gene TRBV6-2 or TRBV6-3; 10 bases map to TRBD2. The CDR3 has 16 residues. CDR1 is MNHEY and CDR2 is SVGEGT in the germline V gene. CDR3 coding DNA: TGTGCCAGCAGTTCCCTCCGAGCGGGAGGGAACTACGAACAGTACTTC. Translating it yields CASSSLRAGGNYEQYF.

In this sample, this clonotype turned up many times. The chain has TRBV20-1 and TRBJ1-4, with TRBD1 matching over 10 bases. J gave up 3 bases and V 2 bases, and 6 bases lay outside the gene matches. The CDR3 loop spans 16 amino acids. Germline lookup yields CDR1 DFQATT and CDR2 SNEGSKA (reference sequence). CDR3 nucleotide sequence: TGCAGTGCTAGACATACAGGACAGGGGGCTAATGAAAAACTGTTTTTT. Its translation: CSARHTGQGANEKLFF.